The rows below give T cell receptor beta chains drawn from one sample of a study of T cell responses to AZD1222 COVID-19 vaccine. Some clones are missing from TCRdb's copy, which holds only in-frame ones; the method was immunoSEQ multiplex PCR. Of roughly 66,000 clones listed, 88% were seen once; the top ten hold roughly 5%. Material: peripheral blood, obtained 28 days after the second dose of the MenACWY control vaccine. The receptor source for this set is an adult who received the MenACWY meningococcal vaccine as a control. The CDR3 runs from the conserved cysteine through the conserved F or W. A D gene is named only where the DNA matches it firmly. Clone size appears in some rows only: once, few, many, or a class for an expanded clone.

TRBJ1-1	NA	few	TRBV4-2	TGTGCCAGCAGCCAAGACCCCGGACAGCAAGCTTTCTTT	CASSQDPGQQAFF
TRBJ1-2	NA	NA	TRBV21-1	TGTGCCAGCAGCAAAAAGACGGGCGGAAACAGGGGACCTTCAAGGGGTGGCTACACCTTC	CASSKKTGGNRGPSRGGYTF
TRBJ1-1	TRBD1	NA	TRBV2	TGTGCCAGCAGCGGGGACAGTTTCAGCACTGAAGCTTTCTTT	CASSGDSFSTEAFF
TRBJ1-5	NA	NA	TRBV28	TGTGCCAGCAGTTTGTCACAGGGACATCAGCCCCAGCATTTT	CASSLSQGHQPQHF
TRBJ1-1	TRBD1	NA	TRBV28	TGTGCCAGCAGTTCGACTGCAGGGGGAGAGAGTGAAGCTTTCTTT	CASSSTAGGESEAFF
TRBJ1-4	TRBD1	NA	TRBV10-1	TGCGCCAGCAGTGAACCCGCCGTGTTAGGGACAGGGGGCGCGAGTGAAAAACTGTTTTTT	CASSEPAVLGTGGASEKLFF
TRBJ2-4	NA	NA	TRBV3-1/TRBV3-2	TGTGCCAGCAGCCACGGACAGATCGCGAACATTCAGTACTTC	CASSHGQIANIQYF
TRBJ2-1	TRBD2	NA	TRBV24-1	TGTGCCACCAGTGACCTACGGACTAGCGGCGAGAGGCAGTTCTTC	CATSDLRTSGERQFF
TRBJ2-5	NA	NA	TRBV5-1	TGCGCCAGCAGCTTGACGTATGACAGCCCGGCGGAGACCCAGTACTTC	CASSLTYDSPAETQYF
TRBJ1-1	NA	NA	TRBV11-2	TGTGCCAGCAGCTTAAAAGACAGTCCGCCGGCCACTGAAGCTTTCTTT	CASSLKDSPPATEAFF
TRBJ1-4	NA	NA	TRBV5-1	TGCGCCAGCAGCACCTATTCAACTAATGAAAAACTGTTTTTT	CASSTYSTNEKLFF
TRBJ1-1	NA	once	TRBV3-1/TRBV3-2	TGTGCCAGCAGCCAGGGGACCCTCGGGGAAGCTTTCTTT	CASSQGTLGEAFF
TRBJ1-4	NA	NA	TRBV29-1	TGCAGCGTACGGGGTCCGAATGAAAAACTGTTTTTT	CSVRGPNEKLFF
TRBJ1-6	NA	NA	TRBV7-8	TGTGCCAGCAGCTTAGTAGGTCACAGGGTGTTATCCTATAATTCACCCCTCCACTTT	CASSLVGHRVLSYNSPLHF
TRBJ2-7	NA	NA	TRBV9	TGTGCCAGCAGCGTTGAAGAAGGGCCTTACGAGCAGTACTTC	CASSVEEGPYEQYF
TRBJ2-7	NA	NA	TRBV2	TGTGCCAGCAGCCCAAGGGGGGCGGCCTACGAGCAGTACTTC	CASSPRGAAYEQYF
TRBJ1-6	NA	NA	TRBV5-1	TGCGCCTCAGCAGCAGCGCCCGGGGCAGAGCGCTCTTCACCCCTCCACTTT	CASAAAPGAERSSPLHF
TRBJ2-2	NA	NA	TRBV7-8	TGTGCCAGCAGCCCCTTCGGGGACACCGGGGAGCTGTTTTTT	CASSPFGDTGELFF
TRBJ2-1	TRBD2	NA	TRBV30	TGTGCCTGGGGAAGGCTAGCGGAGTACAATGAGCAGTTCTTC	CAWGRLAEYNEQFF
TRBJ2-7	TRBD2	NA	TRBV5-1	TGCGCCAGCAGCTTCAGGGACTACCGCTACGAGCAGTACTTC	CASSFRDYRYEQYF
TRBJ2-1	TRBD1	NA	TRBV6-5	TGTGCCAGCGTAACAGGGGAGACTGGTCACAATGAGCAGTTCTTC	CASVTGETGHNEQFF
TRBJ1-2	NA	NA	TRBV19	TGTGCCAGTAGTATCCAAATGCGTGCGAGGGGCGCTGGCTACACCTTC	CASSIQMRARGAGYTF
TRBJ2-7	TRBD1	NA	TRBV5-4	TGTGCCAGCAAAAGGGGCCGACAGGGCTACGAGCAGTACTTC	CASKRGRQGYEQYF
TRBJ1-2	NA	NA	TRBV28	TGTGCCAGCAGTTCTCACCAACGGGGGCCTGGCTACACCTTC	CASSSHQRGPGYTF
TRBJ2-2	TRBD2	NA	TRBV7-9	TGTGCCAGCAGCTTAGTACTAGCGGGAGGTGAGGAGCTGTTTTTT	CASSLVLAGGEELFF
TRBJ1-2	NA	few	TRBV7-9	TGTGCCAGCAGCTTAGTGGGGGGCTATGGCTACACCTTC	CASSLVGGYGYTF
TRBJ2-7	NA	NA	TRBV12-2	TGTGCAAGTCGCTTAGCGGAGCCTGACTCCTACGAGCAGTACTTC	CASRLAEPDSYEQYF
TRBJ1-6	NA	NA	TRBV6-5	TGTGCCAGCAGACGGATAGTGGGTTCACCCCTCCACTTT	CASRRIVGSPLHF
TRBJ2-7	NA	NA	TRBV28	TGTGCCAGCAGTTTCGGGAGAGGGGGGTACGAGCAGTACTTC	CASSFGRGGYEQYF
TRBJ2-2	NA	NA	TRBV10-3	TGTGCCGCAGGGGACGCATTGGACACCGGGGAGCTGTTTTTT	CAAGDALDTGELFF
TRBJ1-5	NA	NA	TRBV6-5	TGTGCCAGCACTCCGGGGGCCCATCAGCCCCAGCATTTT	CASTPGAHQPQHF
TRBJ2-7	TRBD1	NA	TRBV27	TGTGCCAGCAGTTTGCCTTGGGACAGGGAAAACCTGGAGCAGTACTTC	CASSLPWDRENLEQYF
TRBJ1-5	NA	NA	TRBV6-5	TGTGCCAGCAGTATCGGCTGGGGGCCCCAGCATTTT	CASSIGWGPQHF
TRBJ2-7	TRBD1	NA	TRBV5-1	TGCGCCACCCGAGTCGCCGGGACAGATTCCTACGAGCAGTACTTC	CATRVAGTDSYEQYF
TRBJ1-4	TRBD1	NA	TRBV7-3	TGTGCCAGCAGCTTAACCGGTCAGGGGGCTGAAAAACTGTTTTTT	CASSLTGQGAEKLFF
TRBJ2-7	NA	NA	TRBV19	TGTGCCAGTAGTCTACGGACCGACACCTACGAGCAGTACTTC	CASSLRTDTYEQYF
TRBJ1-2	NA	NA	TRBV28	TGTGCCAGCACGACCTTGGGGGAGTATGGCTACACCTTC	CASTTLGEYGYTF
TRBJ2-5	TRBD2	NA	TRBV4-3	TGCGCCAGCAGCCAAGGCGCGGGAGTGGGGTCCGAGACCCAGTACTTC	CASSQGAGVGSETQYF
TRBJ2-1	NA	NA	TRBV7-2	TGTGCCAGCAGCCCCCGACCAGCCATAAATGAGCAGTTCTTC	CASSPRPAINEQFF
TRBJ1-1	TRBD1	NA	TRBV18	TGTGCCAGCGACCCCGGGACAGGTGCGAACACTGAAGCTTTCTTT	CASDPGTGANTEAFF
TRBJ2-6	TRBD2	NA	TRBV19	TGTGCCAGTAGTTCATTACTAGCGGGAGGGCCTAATGGGGCCAACGTCCTGACTTTC	CASSSLLAGGPNGANVLTF
TRBJ2-3	TRBD1	NA	TRBV28	TGTGCCAGCAGTTTATCTACAGGGGCAGATACGCAGTATTTT	CASSLSTGADTQYF
TRBJ2-3	NA	NA	TRBV5-6	TGTGCCAGCAGCCTCCCGGGCGAACTCACAGATACGCAGTATTTT	CASSLPGELTDTQYF
TRBJ2-7	TRBD1	NA	TRBV29-1	TGCAGCGTTGGACAGGGGGTCGACGAGCAGTACTTC	CSVGQGVDEQYF
TRBJ2-1	NA	NA	TRBV12-3/TRBV12-4	TGTGCCAGCAGTTTTTTGTCCCACGAGCAGTTCTTC	CASSFLSHEQFF
TRBJ1-4	TRBD1	NA	TRBV7-9	TGTGCCAGCAGCCGGGGACAGGGGGATGAAAAACTGTTTTTT	CASSRGQGDEKLFF
TRBJ2-5	NA	NA	TRBV6-5	TGTGCCAGCAGTTACGGGCGAGGGCAAGTAGAGACCCAGTACTTC	CASSYGRGQVETQYF
TRBJ1-6	NA	NA	TRBV7-8	TGTGCCAGCAGCTTATATCAGTCCGGGGATTCACCCCTCCACTTT	CASSLYQSGDSPLHF
TRBJ1-1	TRBD1	NA	TRBV6-1	TGTGCCAGCAGTGACCGGGACAGGTGGGGGGCTTTCTTT	CASSDRDRWGAFF